This paragraph reports one T cell receptor (beta chain). Trimming cost V 3 bases and J 2 bases; bases outside gene matches: 6. This CDR3 has 15 residues. Germline V gene data show CDR1 as DFQATT and CDR2 as SNEGSKA (reference sequence). The entry originates in a study of blood T cell repertoires in COVID-19. In the study overall: The origin of the acute and convalescent COVID-19 samples was the United States, Italy and Spain. The analysed material was cDNA or gDNA that came from T cells, B-cell-depleted T cells, or PBMCs.

Original analysis: Nucleated cell number was recorded as an estimate derived from reference gene primer amplification. The table came from immunoSEQ multiplex PCR; TCRdb's copy has only in-frame clones and leaves some out. Clone size and V and J calls were adopted from that table, with D and trimming inferred from the DNA. The sample carries 100,000 to 150,000 clones, approximately 89% recorded once. Sequencing input: peripheral blood. This clonotype originated in a woman in her sixties with acute or convalescent COVID-19. The chain is built from TRBV20-1 and TRBJ2-1, with 8 bases aligning to TRBD2. CDR3 DNA: TGCAGTGCTAGTGGGGCGGGAGGTGCCTACAATGAGCAGTTCTTC. Translated: CSASGAGGAYNEQFF.